Included here is one TCR beta chain sequence, with context. Its target is unknown. This entry belongs to a study of monozygotic twins with cystic fibrosis. The wider study: With roughly 16 PCR cycles, barcoded libraries came from around 2.9 micrograms of fragmented DNA.

Generated by immunoSEQ multiplex PCR, the TCRdb table keeps only in-frame clones and is missing some. The sample records roughly 14,000 clones, 85% to 95% being singletons. Study-level findings and limits: Monozygotic CF twin pairs shared significantly more nucleotide-identical clonotypes than unrelated CF individuals did. In 13 of 16 pairs, V gene usage was closest to the co-twin's. The repertoire was suggested to be naive-dominated, clonality median roughly 0.0093.

Specimen: blood. The TCR comes from a girl aged 2-9 years with cystic fibrosis.

The CDR3 DNA reads as TGTGCCAGCAGCCAAGCAACCGGTGTAGTCTACGAGCAGTACTTC. Translation gives CASSQATGVVYEQYF. J is TRBJ2-7 and V is TRBV4-2; no firm D call. The CDR3 runs 15 residues. Deletions cut 1 base from V and 3 bases from J, with 13 bases between. Looked up from germline, CDR1 is LGHNA and CDR2 is YNFKEQ.